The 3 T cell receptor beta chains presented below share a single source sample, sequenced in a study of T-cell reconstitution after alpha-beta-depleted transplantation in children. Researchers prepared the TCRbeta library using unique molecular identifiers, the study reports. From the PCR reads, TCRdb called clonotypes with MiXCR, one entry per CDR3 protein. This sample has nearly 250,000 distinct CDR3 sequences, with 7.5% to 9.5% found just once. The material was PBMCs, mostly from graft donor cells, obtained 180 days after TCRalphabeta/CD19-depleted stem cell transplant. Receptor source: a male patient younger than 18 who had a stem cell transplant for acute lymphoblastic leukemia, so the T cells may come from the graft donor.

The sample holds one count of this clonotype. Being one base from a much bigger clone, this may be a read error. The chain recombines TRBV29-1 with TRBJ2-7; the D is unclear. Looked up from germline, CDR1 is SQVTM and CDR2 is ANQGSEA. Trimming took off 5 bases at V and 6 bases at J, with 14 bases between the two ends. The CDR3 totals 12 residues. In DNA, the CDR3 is TGCAGCGTTCAAGGACGGTCCCCCGAGCAGTACTTC. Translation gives CSVQGRSPEQYF.

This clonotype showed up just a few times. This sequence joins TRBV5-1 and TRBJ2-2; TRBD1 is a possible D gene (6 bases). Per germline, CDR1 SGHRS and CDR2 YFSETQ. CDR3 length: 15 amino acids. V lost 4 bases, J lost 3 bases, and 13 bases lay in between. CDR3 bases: TGCGCCAGCAGCCCCCGGCAGGGGTACACCGGGGAGCTGTTTTTT. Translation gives CASSPRQGYTGELFF.

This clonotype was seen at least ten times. The CDR3 protein is CASSGRGANTEAFF. CDR3 DNA: TGTGCCAGTAGTGGGCGGGGGGCCAACACTGAAGCTTTCTTT. V usage is TRBV19 and J usage is TRBJ1-1; possible D gene TRBD1, 6 bases. This CDR3 has 14 amino acids. V was cut by 5 bases and J by 2 bases, with 12 bases left in between. Germline V gene data show CDR1 as LNHDA and CDR2 as SQIVND (reference sequence).